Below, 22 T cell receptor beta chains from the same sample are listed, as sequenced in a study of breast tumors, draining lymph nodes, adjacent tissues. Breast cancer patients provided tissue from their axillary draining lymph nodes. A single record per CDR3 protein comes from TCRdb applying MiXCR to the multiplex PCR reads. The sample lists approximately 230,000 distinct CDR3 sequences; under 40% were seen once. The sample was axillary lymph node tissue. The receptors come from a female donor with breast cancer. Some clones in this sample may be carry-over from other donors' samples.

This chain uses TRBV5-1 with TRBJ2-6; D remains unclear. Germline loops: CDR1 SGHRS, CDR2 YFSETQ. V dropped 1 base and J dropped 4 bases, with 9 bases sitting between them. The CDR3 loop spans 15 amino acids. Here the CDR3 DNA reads TGCGCCAGCAGCTTGCTCGTCGGGGGGGCCAACGTCCTGACTTTC. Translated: CASSLLVGGANVLTF.

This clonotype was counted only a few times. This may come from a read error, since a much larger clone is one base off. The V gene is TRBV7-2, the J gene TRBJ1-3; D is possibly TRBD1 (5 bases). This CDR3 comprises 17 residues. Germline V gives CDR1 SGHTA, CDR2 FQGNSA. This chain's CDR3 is CASSLDLDTASGNPIYF. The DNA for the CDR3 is TGTGCCAGCAGCTTAGATCTGGACACCGCCTCTGGAAACCCCATATATTTT. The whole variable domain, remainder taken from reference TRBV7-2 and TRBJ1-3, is GAGVSQSPSNKVTEKGKDVELRCDPISGHTALYWYRQSLGQGLEFLIYFQGNSAPDKSGLPSDRFSAERTGGSVSTLTIQRTQQEDSAVYLCASSLDLDTASGNPIYFGEGSWLTVV.

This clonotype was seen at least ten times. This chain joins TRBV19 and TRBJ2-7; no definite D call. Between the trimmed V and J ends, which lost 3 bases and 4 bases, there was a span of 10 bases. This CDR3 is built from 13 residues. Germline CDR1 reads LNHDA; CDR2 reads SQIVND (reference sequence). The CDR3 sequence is CASSIFKDYEQYF. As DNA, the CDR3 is TGTGCCAGTAGTATTTTTAAGGATTACGAGCAGTACTTC.

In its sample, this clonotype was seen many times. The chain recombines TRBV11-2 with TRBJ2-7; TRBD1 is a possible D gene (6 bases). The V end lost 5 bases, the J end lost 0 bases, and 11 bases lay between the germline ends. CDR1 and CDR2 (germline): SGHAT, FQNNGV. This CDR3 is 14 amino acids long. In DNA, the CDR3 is TGTGCCAGCAGCGAGCAGGGGAGCTCCTACGAGCAGTACTTC. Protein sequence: CASSEQGSSYEQYF.

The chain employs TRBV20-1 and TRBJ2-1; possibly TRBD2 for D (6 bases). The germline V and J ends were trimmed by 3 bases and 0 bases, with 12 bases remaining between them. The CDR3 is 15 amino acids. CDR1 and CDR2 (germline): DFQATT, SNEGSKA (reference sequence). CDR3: CSASGGDLSYNEQFF. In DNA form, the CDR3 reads TGCAGTGCTAGCGGAGGGGACCTCTCCTACAATGAGCAGTTCTTC.

The CDR3 sequence: CSARDPAGGSNEQFF. CDR3 in DNA: TGCAGTGCTAGAGATCCAGCGGGAGGTTCCAATGAGCAGTTCTTC. This chain joins TRBV20-1 and TRBJ2-1; 9 bases fit TRBD2. In germline, CDR1 is DFQATT, CDR2 SNEGSKA (reference sequence). Trimming removed 0 bases from V and 6 bases from J; junction bases left unmatched: 6. The CDR3 consists of 15 residues.

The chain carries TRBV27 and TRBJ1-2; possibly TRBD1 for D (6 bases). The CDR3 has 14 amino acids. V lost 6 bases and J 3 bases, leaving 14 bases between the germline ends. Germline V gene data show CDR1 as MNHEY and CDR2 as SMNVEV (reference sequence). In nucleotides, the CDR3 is TGTGCCAGCAGGAGCGTCAGGGGTGACTATGGCTACACCTTC. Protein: CASRSVRGDYGYTF.

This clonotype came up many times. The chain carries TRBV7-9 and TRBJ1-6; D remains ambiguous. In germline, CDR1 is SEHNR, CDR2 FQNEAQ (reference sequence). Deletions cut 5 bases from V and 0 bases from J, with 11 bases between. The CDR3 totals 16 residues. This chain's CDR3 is CASSGDAFSYNSPLHF. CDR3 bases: TGTGCCAGCAGCGGGGATGCCTTCTCCTATAATTCACCCCTCCACTTT.

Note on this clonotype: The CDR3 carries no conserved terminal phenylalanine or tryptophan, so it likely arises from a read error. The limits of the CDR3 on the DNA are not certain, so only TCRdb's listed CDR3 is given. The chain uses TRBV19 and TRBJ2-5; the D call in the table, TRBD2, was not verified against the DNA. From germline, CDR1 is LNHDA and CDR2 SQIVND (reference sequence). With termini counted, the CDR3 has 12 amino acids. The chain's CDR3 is CASSLGSGRPFT.

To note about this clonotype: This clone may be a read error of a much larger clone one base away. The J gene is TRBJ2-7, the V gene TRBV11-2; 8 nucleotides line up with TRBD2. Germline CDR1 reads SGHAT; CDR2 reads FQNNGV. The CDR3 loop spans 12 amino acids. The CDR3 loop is CARSRGGVEQYF. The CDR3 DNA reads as TGTGCCCGCAGCCGGGGGGGGGTCGAGCAGTACTTC.

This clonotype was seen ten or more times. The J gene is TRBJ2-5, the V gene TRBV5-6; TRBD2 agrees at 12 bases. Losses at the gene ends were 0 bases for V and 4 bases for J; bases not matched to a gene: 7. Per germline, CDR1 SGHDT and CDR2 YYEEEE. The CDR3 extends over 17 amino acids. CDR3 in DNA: TGTGCCAGCAGCTTGGTAGGACTAGCGGGACCCAGAGAGACCCAGTACTTC. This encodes CASSLVGLAGPRETQYF.

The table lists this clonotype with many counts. CDR3 protein: CASSARTVTGELFF. CDR3 nucleotides: TGTGCCAGCAGCGCCCGGACTGTCACCGGGGAGCTGTTTTTT. This chain links TRBV9 with TRBJ2-2; a possible D gene is TRBD2 (5 bases). The CDR3 loop spans 14 amino acids. Trimming left V 3 bases short and J 4 bases short, with 10 bases between. Germline V gene sequence: CDR1 SGDLS, CDR2 YYNGEE.

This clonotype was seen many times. The CDR3 spells CASTTGGPDTQYF. CDR3 bases: TGCGCCAGCACGACAGGGGGGCCCGATACGCAGTATTTT. The V call is TRBV5-1, the J call TRBJ2-3; 9 bases align to TRBD1. This CDR3 has 13 residues. CDR1 and CDR2 (germline): SGHRS, YFSETQ. After removal of 6 bases from V and 6 bases from J, the junction contained 5 bases not matched to a gene. Combining the CDR3 with reference TRBV5-1 and TRBJ2-3 gives the whole variable domain KAGVTQTPRYLIKTRGQQVTLSCSPISGHRSVSWYQQTPGQGLQFLFEYFSETQRNKGNFPGRFSGRQFSNSRSEMNVSTLELGDSALYLCASTTGGPDTQYFGPGTRLTVL.

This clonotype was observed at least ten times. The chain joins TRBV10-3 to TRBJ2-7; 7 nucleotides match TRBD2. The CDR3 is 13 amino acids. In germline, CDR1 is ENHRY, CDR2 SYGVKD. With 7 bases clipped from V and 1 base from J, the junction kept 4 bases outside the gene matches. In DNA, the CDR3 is TGTGCCATCAAGACAGCGGGGTCCTACGAGCAGTACTTC. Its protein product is CAIKTAGSYEQYF.

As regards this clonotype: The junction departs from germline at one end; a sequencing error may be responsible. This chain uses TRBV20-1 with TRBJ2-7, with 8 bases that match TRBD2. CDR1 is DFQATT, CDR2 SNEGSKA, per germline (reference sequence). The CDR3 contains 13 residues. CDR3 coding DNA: TGCAGTGCTAGCGGGAGGGCCTCCTACGCGCAGTACTTC. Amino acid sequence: CSASGRASYAQYF.

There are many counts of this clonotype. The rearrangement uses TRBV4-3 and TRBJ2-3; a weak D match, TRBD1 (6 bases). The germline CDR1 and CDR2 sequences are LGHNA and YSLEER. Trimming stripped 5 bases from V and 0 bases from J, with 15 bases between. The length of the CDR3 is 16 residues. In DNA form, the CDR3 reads TGCGCCAGCAGCGAACAGGGATTTCCTAGCACAGATACGCAGTATTTT. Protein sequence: CASSEQGFPSTDTQYF.

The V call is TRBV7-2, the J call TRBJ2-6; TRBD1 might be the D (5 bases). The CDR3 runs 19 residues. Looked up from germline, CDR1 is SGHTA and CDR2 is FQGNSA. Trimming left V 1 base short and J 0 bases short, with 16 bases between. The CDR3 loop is CASSLVKTALSSGANVLTF. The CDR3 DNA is TGTGCCAGCAGCTTAGTCAAGACAGCGCTCAGCTCTGGGGCCAACGTCCTGACTTTC.

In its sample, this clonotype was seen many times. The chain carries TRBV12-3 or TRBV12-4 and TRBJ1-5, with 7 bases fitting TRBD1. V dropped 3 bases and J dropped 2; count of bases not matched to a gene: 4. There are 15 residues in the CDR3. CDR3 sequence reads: CASSLRGLGNQPQHF. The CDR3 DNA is TGTGCCAGCAGTTTGAGGGGGCTGGGCAATCAGCCCCAGCATTTT.

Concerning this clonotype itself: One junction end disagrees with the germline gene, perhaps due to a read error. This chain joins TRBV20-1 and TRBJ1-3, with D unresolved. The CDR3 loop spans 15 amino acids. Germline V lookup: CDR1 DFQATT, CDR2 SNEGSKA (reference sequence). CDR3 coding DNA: TGCAGTGCCCGTCCAAACTTGGGGTCTGGAGACACCATATATTTT. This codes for CSARPNLGSGDTIYF.

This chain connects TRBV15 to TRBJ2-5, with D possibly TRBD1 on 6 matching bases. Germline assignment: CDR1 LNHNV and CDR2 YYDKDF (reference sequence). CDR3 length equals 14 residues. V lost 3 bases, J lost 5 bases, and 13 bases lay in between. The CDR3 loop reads CATSRPRGMETQYF. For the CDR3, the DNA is TGTGCCACCAGCAGGCCCAGGGGAATGGAGACCCAGTACTTC.

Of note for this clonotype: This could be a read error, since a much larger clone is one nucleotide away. The CDR3 bases are TGTGCCAGCAGCTTAGCTCGGTCAGGATGGGGGACCCAGCACTTC. Encoded protein: CASSLARSGWGTQHF. V is TRBV7-6 and J is TRBJ2-5, with D perhaps assigned TRBD1 or TRBD2 (5 bases each). Germline lookup yields CDR1 SGHVS and CDR2 FNYEAQ. The CDR3 covers 15 residues.

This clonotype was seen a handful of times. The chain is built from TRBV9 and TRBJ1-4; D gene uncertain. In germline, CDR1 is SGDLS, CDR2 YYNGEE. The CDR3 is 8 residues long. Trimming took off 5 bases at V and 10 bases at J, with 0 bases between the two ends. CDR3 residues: CASRKLFF. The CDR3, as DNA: TGTGCCAGCAGAAAACTGTTTTTT. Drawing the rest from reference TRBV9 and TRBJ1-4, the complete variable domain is DSGVTQTPKHLITATGQRVTLRCSPRSGDLSVYWYQQSLDQGLQFLIQYYNGEERAKGNILERFSAQQFPDLHSELNLSSLELGDSALYFCASRKLFFGSGTQLSVL.